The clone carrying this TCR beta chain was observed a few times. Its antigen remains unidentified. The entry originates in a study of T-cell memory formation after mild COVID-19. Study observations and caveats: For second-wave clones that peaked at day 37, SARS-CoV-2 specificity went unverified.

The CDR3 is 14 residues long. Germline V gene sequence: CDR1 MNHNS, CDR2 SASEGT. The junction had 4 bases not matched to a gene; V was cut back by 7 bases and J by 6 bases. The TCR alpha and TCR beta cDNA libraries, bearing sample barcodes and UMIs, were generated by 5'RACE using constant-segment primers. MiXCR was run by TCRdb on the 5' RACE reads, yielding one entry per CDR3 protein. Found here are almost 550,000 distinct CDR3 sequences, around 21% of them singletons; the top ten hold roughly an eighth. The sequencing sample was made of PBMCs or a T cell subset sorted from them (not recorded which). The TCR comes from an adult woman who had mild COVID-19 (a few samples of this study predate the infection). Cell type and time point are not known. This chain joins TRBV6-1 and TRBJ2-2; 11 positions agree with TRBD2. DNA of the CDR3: TGTGCCAGCAATAGCGGGAGGGCCGCCGGGGAGCTGTTTTTT. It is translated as CASNSGRAAGELFF.